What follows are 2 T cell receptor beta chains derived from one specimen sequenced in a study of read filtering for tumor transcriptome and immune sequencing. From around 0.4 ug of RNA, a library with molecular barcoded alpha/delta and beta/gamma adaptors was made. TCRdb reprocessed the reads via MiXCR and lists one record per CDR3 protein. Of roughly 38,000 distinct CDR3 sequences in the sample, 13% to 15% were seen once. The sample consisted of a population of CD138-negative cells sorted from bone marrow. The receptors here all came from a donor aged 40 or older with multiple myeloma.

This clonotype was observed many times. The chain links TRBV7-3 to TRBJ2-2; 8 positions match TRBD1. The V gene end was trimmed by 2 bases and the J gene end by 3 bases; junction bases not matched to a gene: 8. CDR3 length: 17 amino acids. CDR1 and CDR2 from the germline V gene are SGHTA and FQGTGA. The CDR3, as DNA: TGTGCCAGCAGCTTACCCCGGGACAGGAGGGACACCGGGGAGCTGTTTTTT. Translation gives CASSLPRDRRDTGELFF. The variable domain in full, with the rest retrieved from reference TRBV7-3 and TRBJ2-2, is GAGVSQTPSNKVTEKGKYVELRCDPISGHTALYWYRQSLGQGPEFLIYFQGTGAADDSGLPNDRFFAVRPEGSVSTLKIQRTERGDSAVYLCASSLPRDRRDTGELFFGEGSRLTVL.

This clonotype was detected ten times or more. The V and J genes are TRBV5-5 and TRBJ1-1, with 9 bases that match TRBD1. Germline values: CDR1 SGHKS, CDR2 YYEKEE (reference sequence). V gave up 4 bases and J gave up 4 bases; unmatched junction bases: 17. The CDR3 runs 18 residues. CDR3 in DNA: TGTGCCAGCAGCCCTCTTTTTCGGGACAGGGTAAGATCCACTGAAGCTTTCTTT. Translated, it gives CASSPLFRDRVRSTEAFF.